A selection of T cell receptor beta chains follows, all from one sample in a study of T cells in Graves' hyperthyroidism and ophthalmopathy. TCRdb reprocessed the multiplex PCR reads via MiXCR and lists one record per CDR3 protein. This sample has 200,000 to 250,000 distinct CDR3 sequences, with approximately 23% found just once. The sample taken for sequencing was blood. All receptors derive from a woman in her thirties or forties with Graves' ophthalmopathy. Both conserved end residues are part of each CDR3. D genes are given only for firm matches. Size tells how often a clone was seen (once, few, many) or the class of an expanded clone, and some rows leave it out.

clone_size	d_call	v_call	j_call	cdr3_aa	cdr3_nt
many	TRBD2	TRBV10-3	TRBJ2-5	CAISSSSGRETQYF	TGTGCCATCAGTTCTTCTAGCGGGAGAGAGACCCAGTACTTC
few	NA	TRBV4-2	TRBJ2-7	CASSLGPGTASYEQYF	TGTGCCAGCAGCCTTGGGCCCGGGACTGCCTCCTACGAGCAGTACTTC
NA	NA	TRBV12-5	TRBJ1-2	CASGLFNYGYTF	TGTGCTAGTGGTTTGTTTAACTATGGCTACACCTTC
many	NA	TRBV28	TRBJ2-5	CASMLHPAGAGETQYF	TGTGCCAGCATGCTCCACCCGGCGGGGGCTGGGGAGACCCAGTACTTC
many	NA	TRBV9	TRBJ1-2	CASSVGVEDPYGYTF	TGTGCCAGCAGCGTAGGGGTGGAGGACCCCTATGGCTACACCTTC
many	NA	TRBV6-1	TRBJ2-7	CASSGYGGGPYEQYF	TGTGCCAGCAGTGGATACGGAGGAGGTCCGTACGAGCAGTACTTC
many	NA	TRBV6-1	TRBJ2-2	CASSINGNTGELFF	TGTGCCAGCAGCATCAATGGTAACACCGGGGAGCTGTTTTTT
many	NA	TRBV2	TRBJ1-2	CASSGGRFGYTF	TGTGCCAGCAGCGGGGGTAGATTTGGCTACACCTTC
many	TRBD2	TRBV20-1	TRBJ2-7	CSAQLAVPPYEQYF	TGCAGTGCTCAGCTAGCGGTCCCTCCCTACGAGCAGTACTTC
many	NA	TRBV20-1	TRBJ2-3	CSARLGPGISTQYF	TGCAGTGCTAGGTTGGGCCCCGGCATTTCTACGCAGTATTTT
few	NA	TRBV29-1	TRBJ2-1	CSVVGGVENAYNEQFF	TGCAGCGTTGTAGGCGGGGTAGAGAATGCCTACAATGAGCAGTTCTTC
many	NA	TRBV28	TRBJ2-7	CASSYPTTGGSREQYF	TGTGCCAGCAGTTACCCAACGACAGGTGGGTCCCGCGAGCAGTACTTC
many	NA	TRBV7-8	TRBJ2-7	CASSLAREAISYEQYF	TGTGCCAGCAGCTTAGCTCGTGAAGCGATCTCCTACGAGCAGTACTTC
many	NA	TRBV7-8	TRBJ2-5	CASSSDSGETQYF	TGTGCCAGCAGTTCGGACAGCGGAGAGACCCAGTACTTC
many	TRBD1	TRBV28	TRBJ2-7	CASSGQGLTYEQYF	TGTGCCAGCAGCGGACAGGGACTCACCTACGAGCAGTACTTC
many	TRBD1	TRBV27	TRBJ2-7	CASSLSGTGALEQYF	TGTGCCAGCAGTTTATCGGGGACAGGGGCCTTGGAGCAGTACTTC
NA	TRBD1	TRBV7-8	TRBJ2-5	CASSSWDRGETQYF	TGTGCCAGCAGCTCCTGGGACAGGGGTGAGACCCAGTACTTC
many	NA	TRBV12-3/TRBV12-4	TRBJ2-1	CASSLAQGRIGPYNEQFF	TGTGCCAGCAGTTTAGCGCAGGGGCGGATTGGGCCCTACAATGAGCAGTTCTTC
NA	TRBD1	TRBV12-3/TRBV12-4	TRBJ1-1	CASTPGGPTEAFF	TGTGCCAGCACCCCAGGGGGACCCACTGAAGCTTTCTTT
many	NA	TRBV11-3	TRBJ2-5	CASSLGSYETQYF	TGTGCCAGCAGCTTAGGAAGTTATGAGACCCAGTACTTC
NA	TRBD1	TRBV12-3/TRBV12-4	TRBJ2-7	CASNFGTGVYEQYF	TGTGCCAGCAATTTCGGGACAGGGGTCTACGAGCAGTACTTC
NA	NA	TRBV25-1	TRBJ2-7	CASTQGGSYEQYF	TGTGCCAGCACGCAGGGGGGCTCCTACGAGCAGTACTTC
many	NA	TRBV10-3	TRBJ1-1	CAISESRFGAGTEAFF	NA
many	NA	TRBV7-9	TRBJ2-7	CASSLGGGRGDYEQYF	TGTGCCAGCAGCTTAGGCGGGGGCAGGGGTGACTACGAGCAGTACTTC